The 8 T cell receptor beta chains below all came from one sample that was sequenced in a study of T-cell reconstitution after alpha-beta-depleted transplantation in children. TCRbeta library construction was performed incorporating unique molecular identifiers. TCRdb used MiXCR to reprocess the PCR reads, holding one entry per CDR3 protein. The data hold about 980,000 distinct CDR3 sequences, with 25% to 30% observed a single time. The sample here was PBMCs, mostly from graft donor cells, taken 360 days after TCRalphabeta/CD19-depleted stem cell transplant. The origin of the receptors is a boy younger than two who had a stem cell transplant for SCID, so the T cells may come from the graft donor.

This clonotype was counted only a few times. The V and J genes are TRBV20-1 and TRBJ2-7; D not certain. The CDR3 sequence is 12 residues long. Trimming took 5 bases from V and 4 from J, leaving 12 bases between them. Germline CDR1 DFQATT, CDR2 SNEGSKA (reference sequence). The CDR3 nucleotides are TGCAGTGCTGGCTATTCCCCGTACGAGCAGTACTTC. Its translation is CSAGYSPYEQYF.

There are a few counts of this clonotype. This rearrangement joins TRBV29-1 to TRBJ2-7; 9 bases fit TRBD1. J gave up 2 bases and V 4 bases, and 3 bases lay outside the gene matches. Germline loops: CDR1 SQVTM, CDR2 ANQGSEA. This CDR3 is built from 13 residues. CDR3 sequence: CSVGDRVPYEQYF. The CDR3 coding sequence is TGCAGCGTTGGGGACAGGGTCCCCTACGAGCAGTACTTC.

This clonotype turned up a few times. The J gene is TRBJ2-1, the V gene TRBV27; 8 bases match TRBD2. Germline trimming cut 5 bases from V and 4 bases from J; bases unmatched to any gene: 16. The length of the CDR3 is 18 residues. The germline V gene encodes CDR1 MNHEY and CDR2 SMNVEV (reference sequence). CDR3 nucleotide sequence: TGTGCCAGCAGTCCCGGGGGGGGCGGAGCGGGGAAGTACAATGAGCAGTTCTTC. It encodes CASSPGGGGAGKYNEQFF.

The V call is TRBV18, the J call TRBJ2-3; 9 positions agree with TRBD1. From germline, CDR1 is KGHSH and CDR2 LQKENI. The CDR3 loop spans 18 amino acids. The ends lost 0 bases at V and 4 bases at J; junction bases unmatched: 11. This CDR3 is CASSPPKGQGVLSDTQYF. The CDR3 DNA reads as TGTGCCAGCTCACCACCCAAGGGACAGGGTGTTTTGTCAGATACGCAGTATTTT.

There are a few counts of this clonotype. The V and J genes are TRBV12-3 or TRBV12-4 and TRBJ1-5; TRBD1 is a possible D gene (6 bases). This CDR3 region has 15 residues. Trimming pared 5 bases from V and 7 bases from J, leaving 18 bases between. CDR3 sequence (DNA): TGTGCCAGCAGTCCTCACGGGTCCCAGGGGCAGCCCCAGCATTTT. Translated: CASSPHGSQGQPQHF.

Here the CDR3 DNA reads TGTGCCAGCAGCCCCTGGAGGGGGGCCTTCGCCACAGATACGCAGTATTTT. Translation: CASSPWRGAFATDTQYF. The V gene is TRBV7-8, the J gene TRBJ2-3, with D possibly called TRBD1 or TRBD2 (6 bases each). Trimming took 5 bases from V and 2 from J, leaving 20 bases between them. In germline, CDR1 is SGHVS, CDR2 FQNEAQ. This CDR3 region has 17 residues.

This clonotype was picked up a small number of times. The rearrangement links TRBV27 to TRBJ2-5; 7 bases fit TRBD2. The length of the CDR3 is 16 residues. Germline V gene data show CDR1 as MNHEY and CDR2 as SMNVEV (reference sequence). V lost 5 bases to trimming and J lost 5 bases; unmatched junction nucleotides: 14. CDR3 nucleotide sequence: TGTGCCAGCAGTCTCTTGGGGGGAGGGGCAGAGGAGACCCAGTACTTC. The encoded protein is CASSLLGGGAEETQYF.

This clonotype has more than one count but fewer than ten. This sequence joins TRBV4-1 and TRBJ2-2; D ambiguous. Germline V gives CDR1 MGHRA, CDR2 YSYEKL. Trimming took off 1 base at V and 0 bases at J, with 9 bases between the two ends. The CDR3 is made up of 16 amino acids. In DNA, the CDR3 is TGCGCCAGCAGCCAAGGTATCCGCGCGAACACCGGGGAGCTGTTTTTT. Translated: CASSQGIRANTGELFF.